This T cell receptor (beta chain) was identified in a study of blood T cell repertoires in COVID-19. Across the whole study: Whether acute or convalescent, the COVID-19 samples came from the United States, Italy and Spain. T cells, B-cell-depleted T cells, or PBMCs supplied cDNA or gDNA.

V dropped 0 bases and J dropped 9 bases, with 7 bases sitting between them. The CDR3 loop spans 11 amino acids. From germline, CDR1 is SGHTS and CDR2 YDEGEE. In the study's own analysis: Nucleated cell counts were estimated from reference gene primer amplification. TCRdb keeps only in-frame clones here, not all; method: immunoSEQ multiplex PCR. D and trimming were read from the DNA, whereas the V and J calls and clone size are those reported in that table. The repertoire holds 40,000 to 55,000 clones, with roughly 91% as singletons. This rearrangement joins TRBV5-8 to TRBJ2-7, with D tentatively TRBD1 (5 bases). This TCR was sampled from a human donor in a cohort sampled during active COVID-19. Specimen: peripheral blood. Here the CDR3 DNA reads TGTGCCAGCAGCTTGGACAGGCTGCAGTACTTC. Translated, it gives CASSLDRLQYF.